The 9 T cell receptor beta chains in this list originate from one sample, sequenced in a study of cytomegalovirus exposure and HLA in healthy donors. The PCR used 60 Vbeta and 13 Jbeta primers. Sequencing was performed with immunoSEQ multiplex PCR; in TCRdb, only in-frame clones are kept and a portion is missing. This sample has 100,000 to 150,000 clones, with about 80% found just once. Sequences were obtained from PBMCs. The receptors were gathered from a girl aged 2 to 10 in good health and CMV-seronegative.

The V call is TRBV15, the J call TRBJ2-3, with D possibly matching TRBD2 (5 bases). The CDR3 length is 15 residues. The germline V gene has CDR1 LNHNV and CDR2 YYDKDF (reference sequence). Between the trimmed V and J ends, which lost 1 base and 4 bases, there was a span of 12 bases. CDR3 DNA sequence: TGTGCCACCAGCAGAGGAACCGGGGATTCAGATACGCAGTATTTT. It translates to CATSRGTGDSDTQYF.

The V and J genes are TRBV28 and TRBJ1-5; 7 positions match TRBD1. CDR1 and CDR2 from the germline V gene are MDHEN and SYDVKM. V lost 5 bases, J lost 4 bases, and 11 bases stayed unmatched. The length of the CDR3 is 16 residues. Here the CDR3 DNA reads TGTGCCAGCAGTCTTTTTCGGGGACAGCCAAATCAGCCCCAGCATTTT. This codes for CASSLFRGQPNQPQHF.

The chain links TRBV6-1 to TRBJ2-1; 8 bases match TRBD2. This CDR3 has 16 residues. V lost 1 base, J lost 6 bases, and 8 bases stayed unmatched. Germline V gene data show CDR1 as MNHNS and CDR2 as SASEGT. DNA for the CDR3: TGTGCCAGCAGTGAAGTTCGGTCGGGGGGGGGCAATGAGCAGTTCTTC. It codes for CASSEVRSGGGNEQFF.

This chain links TRBV6-4 with TRBJ1-6, with TRBD1 as a possible D gene (6 bases). V lost 7 bases, J lost 8 bases, and 15 bases lay in between. Germline CDR1 reads MRHNA; CDR2 reads SNTAGT. The CDR3 runs to 14 residues. CDR3 DNA: TGTGCCAGCAAACATCGGGACACTCATTCACCCCTCCACTTT. Its protein product is CASKHRDTHSPLHF.

The genes are TRBV21-1 and TRBJ2-7; no DNA check was done on the table's D call, TRBD1. TRBV21-1 is flagged as a pseudogene. CDR3 length equals 15 residues. The CDR3 here is CASSRTGRGSYEQYF. In DNA form, the CDR3 reads TGTGCCAGCAGCAGGACAGGGCGGGGCTCCTACGAGCAGTACTTC.

The chain employs TRBV30 and TRBJ1-4; TRBD1 aligns across 7 bases. The CDR3 has 13 amino acids. V lost 5 bases and J lost 7; bases outside the gene matches: 7. CDR1 and CDR2 from the germline V gene are GTSNPN and SVGIG (reference sequence). The CDR3 bases are TGTGCCTGGGGACTCACAGGGGTTGAAAAACTGTTTTTT. It specifies CAWGLTGVEKLFF.

The chain joins TRBV28 to TRBJ1-1; 7 nucleotides align to TRBD1. V lost 3 bases to trimming and J lost 4 bases; unmatched junction nucleotides: 2. This CDR3 is built from 13 residues. Germline V gives CDR1 MDHEN, CDR2 SYDVKM. The CDR3 sequence is CASSFRDSTEAFF. DNA for the CDR3: TGTGCCAGCAGTTTCCGGGACAGCACTGAAGCTTTCTTT.

The chain couples TRBV5-6 to TRBJ1-1; tentatively, D is TRBD1 (5 bases). The CDR3 is 12 amino acids. V lost 6 bases, J lost 5 bases, and 11 bases lay in between. Germline CDR1 is SGHDT and CDR2 is YYEEEE. The CDR3 DNA reads TGTGCCAGCACCCAGGGTGGAACTGAAGCTTTCTTT. Amino acids: CASTQGGTEAFF.

V usage is TRBV4-1 and J usage is TRBJ2-5; 11 nucleotides match TRBD2. From germline, CDR1 is MGHRA and CDR2 YSYEKL. The CDR3 runs 21 residues. The J segment lost 5 bases and the V segment lost 4 bases, leaving 24 bases of the junction unmatched. CDR3: CASSLTITGLGLAEDGETQYF. Written as DNA, the CDR3 is TGCGCCAGCAGCCTTACAATAACAGGGTTGGGACTAGCGGAGGACGGGGAGACCCAGTACTTC.